The present entry profiles one T cell receptor beta chain with its context. The data stem from a study of blood T cells in healthy people across ages. The germline CDR1 and CDR2 sequences are SGHRS and YFSETQ. V was trimmed by 4 bases and J by 0 bases, leaving 14 bases between them. This CDR3 has 17 residues. Primers used in a second PCR of roughly 6 to 12 cycles were a sample-barcoded 5' primer and a J-beta primer mix. Via MiXCR, TCRdb re-called the 5' RACE reads, giving one row per CDR3 protein. The sample records about 1.6 million distinct CDR3 sequences, around 35% being singletons. The gene calls are TRBV5-1 and TRBJ2-6; tentatively, D is TRBD1 or TRBD2 (6 bases each). This receptor was identified in a woman aged 25 to 45 in good health. The sequenced material came from blood. The CDR3 nucleotides read TGCGCCAGCAGCGGGGGGCTCTTTGACTCTGGGGCCAACGTCCTGACTTTC. Its protein product is CASSGGLFDSGANVLTF.